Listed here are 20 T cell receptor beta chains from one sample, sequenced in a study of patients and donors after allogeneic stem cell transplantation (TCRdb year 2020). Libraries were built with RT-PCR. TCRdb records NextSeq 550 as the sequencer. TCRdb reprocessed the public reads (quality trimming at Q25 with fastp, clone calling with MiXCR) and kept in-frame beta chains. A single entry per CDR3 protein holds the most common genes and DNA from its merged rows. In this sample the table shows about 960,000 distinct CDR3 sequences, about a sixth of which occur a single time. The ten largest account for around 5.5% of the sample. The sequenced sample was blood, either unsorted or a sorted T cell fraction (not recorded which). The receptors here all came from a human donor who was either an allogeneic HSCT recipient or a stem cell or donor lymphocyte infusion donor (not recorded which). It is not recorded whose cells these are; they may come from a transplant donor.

In nucleotides, the CDR3 is TGCAGTGCTAGAGATATGCAGGGTCAACGGAGCAATCAGCCCCAGCATTTT. It encodes CSARDMQGQRSNQPQHF. The chain has TRBV20-1 and TRBJ1-5; D is perhaps TRBD1 (5 bases). In germline, CDR1 is DFQATT, CDR2 SNEGSKA (reference sequence). The V and J ends lost 0 bases and 1 base respectively, with 16 bases between them. The CDR3 consists of 17 residues.

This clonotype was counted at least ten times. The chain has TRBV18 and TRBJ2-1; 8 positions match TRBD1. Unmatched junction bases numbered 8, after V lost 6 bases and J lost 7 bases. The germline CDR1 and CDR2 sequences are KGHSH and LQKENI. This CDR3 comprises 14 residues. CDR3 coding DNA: TGTGCCAGCTCCCCCACAAGACAGGGGAATGAGCAGTTCTTC. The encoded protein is CASSPTRQGNEQFF.

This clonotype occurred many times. CDR3 DNA sequence: TGTGCCAGCAAGATAGCGGGGCTTTACAATGAGCAGTTCTTC. This codes for CASKIAGLYNEQFF. This chain links TRBV6-1 with TRBJ2-1; TRBD2 matches 8 bases. Trimming at V came to 7 bases and at J to 4 bases, leaving 6 bases not matched to a gene. The length of the CDR3 is 14 residues. The V gene's germline CDR1 is MNHNS and CDR2 SASEGT.

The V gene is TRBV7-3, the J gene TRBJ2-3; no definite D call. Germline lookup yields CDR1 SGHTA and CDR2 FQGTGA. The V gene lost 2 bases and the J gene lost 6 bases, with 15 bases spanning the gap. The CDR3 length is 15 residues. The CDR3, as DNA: TGTGCCAGCAGCTTAGGGTTCCTGAATGGGGATACGCAGTATTTT. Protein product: CASSLGFLNGDTQYF.

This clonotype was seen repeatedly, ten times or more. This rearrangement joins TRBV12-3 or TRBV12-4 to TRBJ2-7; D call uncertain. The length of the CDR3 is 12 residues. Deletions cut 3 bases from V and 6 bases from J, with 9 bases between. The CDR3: CASSLRPTEQYF. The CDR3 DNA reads TGTGCCAGCAGTTTGAGACCCACCGAGCAGTACTTC.

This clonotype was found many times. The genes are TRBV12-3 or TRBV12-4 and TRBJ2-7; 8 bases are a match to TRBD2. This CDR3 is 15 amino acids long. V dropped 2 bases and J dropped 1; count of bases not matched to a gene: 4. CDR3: CASSLTGGGSYEQYF. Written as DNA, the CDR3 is TGTGCCAGCAGTTTAACCGGGGGGGGTTCCTACGAGCAGTACTTC.

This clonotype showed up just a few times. The CDR3 spells CASSSPQPGLFMEQFF. CDR3 nucleotide sequence: TGTGCCAGCAGTTCCCCCCAGCCGGGACTGTTCATGGAGCAGTTCTTC. This chain connects TRBV6-5 to TRBJ2-1, with D possibly matching TRBD2 (6 bases). V was trimmed by 4 bases and J by 10 bases, leaving 23 bases between them. This CDR3 comprises 16 residues. The germline gives CDR1 MNHEY, CDR2 SVGAGI.

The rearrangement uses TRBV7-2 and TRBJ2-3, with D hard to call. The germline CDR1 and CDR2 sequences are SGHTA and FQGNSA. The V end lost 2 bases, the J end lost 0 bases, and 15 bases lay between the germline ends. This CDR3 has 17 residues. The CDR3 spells CASSLRTVIASTDTQYF. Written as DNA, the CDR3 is TGTGCCAGCAGCTTACGAACAGTGATAGCTAGCACAGATACGCAGTATTTT.

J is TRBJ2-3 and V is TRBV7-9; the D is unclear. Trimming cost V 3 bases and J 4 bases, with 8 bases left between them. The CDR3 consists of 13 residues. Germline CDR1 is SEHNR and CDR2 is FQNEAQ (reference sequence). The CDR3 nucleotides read TGTGCCAGCAGCTTCCGCGTGCCAGATACGCAGTATTTT. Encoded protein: CASSFRVPDTQYF.

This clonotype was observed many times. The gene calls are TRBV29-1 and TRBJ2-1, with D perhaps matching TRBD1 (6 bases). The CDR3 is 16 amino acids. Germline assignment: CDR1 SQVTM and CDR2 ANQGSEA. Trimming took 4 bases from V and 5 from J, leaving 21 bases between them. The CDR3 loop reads CSVGIGGLSLDNEQFF. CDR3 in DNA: TGCAGCGTTGGGATTGGGGGCCTAAGTCTTGACAATGAGCAGTTCTTC.

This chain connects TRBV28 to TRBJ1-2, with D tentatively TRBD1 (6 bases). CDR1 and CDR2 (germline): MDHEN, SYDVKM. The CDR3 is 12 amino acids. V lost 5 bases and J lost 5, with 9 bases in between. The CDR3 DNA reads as TGTGCCAGCAGTCAGGGGAGGTATGGCTACACCTTC. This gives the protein CASSQGRYGYTF.

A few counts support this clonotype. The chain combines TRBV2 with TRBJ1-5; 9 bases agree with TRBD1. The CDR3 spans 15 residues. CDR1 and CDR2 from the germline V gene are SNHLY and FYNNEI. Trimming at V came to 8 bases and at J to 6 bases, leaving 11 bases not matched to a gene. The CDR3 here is CASGEGQGIFQPQHF. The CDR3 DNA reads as TGTGCCAGCGGGGAGGGACAGGGAATATTTCAGCCCCAGCATTTT.

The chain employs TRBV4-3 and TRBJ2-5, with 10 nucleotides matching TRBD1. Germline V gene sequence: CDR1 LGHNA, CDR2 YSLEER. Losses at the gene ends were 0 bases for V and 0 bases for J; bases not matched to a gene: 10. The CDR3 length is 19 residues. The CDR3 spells CASSQDGDTGTGDQETQYF. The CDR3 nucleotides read TGCGCCAGCAGCCAAGATGGGGATACCGGGACAGGGGACCAAGAGACCCAGTACTTC.

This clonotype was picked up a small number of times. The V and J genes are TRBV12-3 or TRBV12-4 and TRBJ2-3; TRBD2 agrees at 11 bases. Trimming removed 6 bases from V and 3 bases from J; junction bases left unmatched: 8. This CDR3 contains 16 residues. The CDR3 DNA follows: TGTGCCAGCAGCGGGTTACTAGCGGGAGTGACAGATACGCAGTATTTT. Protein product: CASSGLLAGVTDTQYF.

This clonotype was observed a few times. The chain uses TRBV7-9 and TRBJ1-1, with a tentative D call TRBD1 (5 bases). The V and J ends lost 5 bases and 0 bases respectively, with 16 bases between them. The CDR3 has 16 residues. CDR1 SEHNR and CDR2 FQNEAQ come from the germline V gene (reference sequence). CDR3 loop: CASSPSPGTLNTEAFF. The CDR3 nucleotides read TGTGCCAGCAGCCCCTCCCCCGGGACTTTGAACACTGAAGCTTTCTTT.

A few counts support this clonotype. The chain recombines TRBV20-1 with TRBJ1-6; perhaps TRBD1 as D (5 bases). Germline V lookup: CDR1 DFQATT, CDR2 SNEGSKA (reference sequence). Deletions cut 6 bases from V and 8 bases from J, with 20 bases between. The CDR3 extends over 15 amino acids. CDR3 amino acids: CSARRVSGSHSPLHF. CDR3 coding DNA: TGCAGTGCCAGGAGGGTCTCAGGGAGTCATTCACCCCTCCACTTT.

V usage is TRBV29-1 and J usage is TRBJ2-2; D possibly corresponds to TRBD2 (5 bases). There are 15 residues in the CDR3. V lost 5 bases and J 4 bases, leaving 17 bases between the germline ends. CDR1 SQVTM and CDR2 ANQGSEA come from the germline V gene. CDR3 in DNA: TGCAGCGTTTTTTTTTCGACTAAAGGCACCGGGGAGCTGTTTTTT. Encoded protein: CSVFFSTKGTGELFF.

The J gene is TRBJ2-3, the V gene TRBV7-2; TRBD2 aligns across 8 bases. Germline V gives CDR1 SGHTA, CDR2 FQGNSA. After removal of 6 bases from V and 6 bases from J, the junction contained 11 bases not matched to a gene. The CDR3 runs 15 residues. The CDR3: CASSEAGVHVDTQYF. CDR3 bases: TGTGCCAGCAGTGAAGCGGGGGTCCATGTGGATACGCAGTATTTT.

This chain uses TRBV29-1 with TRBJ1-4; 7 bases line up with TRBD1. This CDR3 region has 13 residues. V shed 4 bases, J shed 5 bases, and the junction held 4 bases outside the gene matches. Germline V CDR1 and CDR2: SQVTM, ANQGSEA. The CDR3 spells CSVGVGGNEKLFF. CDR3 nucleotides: TGCAGCGTTGGCGTAGGGGGCAATGAAAAACTGTTTTTT.

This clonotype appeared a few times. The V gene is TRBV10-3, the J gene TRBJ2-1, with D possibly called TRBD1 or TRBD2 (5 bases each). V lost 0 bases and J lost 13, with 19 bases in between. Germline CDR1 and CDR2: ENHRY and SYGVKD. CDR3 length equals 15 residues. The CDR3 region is CAISESVISRGPQFF. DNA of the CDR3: TGTGCCATCAGTGAGTCTGTTATATCTCGGGGACCCCAGTTCTTC.